Presented here are 18 T cell receptor beta chains from one specimen sequenced in a study of blood T cell repertoires in COVID-19 (dated by TCRdb to the early 2020s). The protocol used for the library was the immunoSEQ multiplex PCR assay. This is the immuneACCESS table as TCRdb keeps it, with only in-frame sequences that have V and J called. A part of the clones is gone; compared with another copy, unresolved V genes explain less than half, and the rest is unexplained. The sample table shows roughly 59,000 clones, and around 85% are seen once. Around 10% of the sample is held by the ten biggest clonotypes. The material sequenced was peripheral blood. The receptor set was obtained from a human donor in a cohort sampled during active COVID-19.

This clone was picked up a small number of times. The rearrangement joins TRBV6-2 or TRBV6-3 to TRBJ1-5; the D is unclear. V lost 6 bases and J 7 bases, leaving 10 bases between the germline ends. Germline V gene data show CDR1 as MNHEY and CDR2 as SVGEGT. The CDR3 contains 12 residues. The CDR3 coding sequence is TGTGCCAGCAGCCCCGTTGGCCAGCCCCAGCATTTT. Its translation: CASSPVGQPQHF.

The chain links TRBV5-6 to TRBJ2-5, with 9 bases lining up with TRBD1. The trim removed 2 bases at V and 1 base at J, leaving 9 bases unmatched. The germline CDR1 and CDR2 sequences are SGHDT and YYEEEE. The CDR3 is 17 residues long. CDR3 sequence reads: CASSLQGAKGVQETQYF. The CDR3 DNA follows: TGTGCCAGCAGCTTACAGGGGGCGAAGGGGGTCCAAGAGACCCAGTACTTC.

The rearrangement links TRBV6-2 or TRBV6-3 to TRBJ2-7; TRBD1 agrees at 8 bases. Germline CDR1 reads MNHEY; CDR2 reads SVGEGT. The CDR3 contains 14 residues. V dropped 4 bases and J dropped 0; count of bases not matched to a gene: 2. This chain's CDR3 is CASSFTGGSYEQYF. As DNA, the CDR3 is TGTGCCAGCAGTTTTACAGGGGGCTCCTACGAGCAGTACTTC.

The sample holds a few counts of this clone. The rearrangement links TRBV4-3 to TRBJ2-6, with 7 bases lining up with TRBD1. The V gene end was trimmed by 1 base and the J gene end by 8 bases; junction bases not matched to a gene: 5. CDR1 and CDR2 from the germline V gene are LGHNA and YSLEER. This CDR3 has 15 residues. The CDR3 reads CASSQGAGGTNVLTF. The CDR3 DNA reads as TGCGCCAGCAGCCAAGGGGCAGGGGGAACCAACGTCCTGACTTTC.

The chain has TRBV9 and TRBJ2-5, with D perhaps matching TRBD1 (9 bases). CDR1 and CDR2 (germline): SGDLS, YYNGEE. V was pared by 3 bases and J by 2 bases, with 32 bases between. The CDR3 is 21 residues long. This CDR3 is CASSGPGGDRAPLSGQETQYF. For the CDR3, the DNA is TGTGCCAGCAGCGGGCCGGGGGGGGACAGGGCCCCCTTATCAGGGCAAGAGACCCAGTACTTC.

The chain combines TRBV29-1 with TRBJ2-2; D remains unclear. V was clipped by 2 bases and J by 1 base, with 5 bases between them. This CDR3 comprises 13 residues. Germline V CDR1 and CDR2: SQVTM, ANQGSEA. The CDR3 bases are TGCAGCGTTGAAACCAGGAACACCGGGGAGCTGTTTTTT. It translates to CSVETRNTGELFF.

With respect to this clone: A read error may account for a junction end that differs from germline. The chain is built from TRBV4-1 and TRBJ2-7; D ambiguous. Germline V lookup: CDR1 MGHRA, CDR2 YSYEKL. This CDR3 has 15 residues. This CDR3 reads CASSQSTSLEYERYF. CDR3 sequence (DNA): TGCGCCAGCAGCCAATCGACCTCCCTGGAGTACGAGCGGTACTTC.

J is TRBJ2-2 and V is TRBV28; D is perhaps TRBD2 (5 bases). Germline CDR1 is MDHEN and CDR2 is SYDVKM. Trimming shortened V by 7 bases and J by 1 base, and 10 bases separated the two germline ends. The CDR3 extends over 14 amino acids. The CDR3 nucleotides are TGTGCCAGCAAGGGCGCGGGGAACACCGGGGAGCTGTTTTTT. As protein: CASKGAGNTGELFF.

The CDR3 spells CASSYGPGQGASSWYGYTF. The CDR3 nucleotides read TGTGCCAGCAGTTACGGGCCCGGTCAGGGGGCTAGTTCCTGGTATGGCTACACCTTC. V gene TRBV6-2 or TRBV6-3 combines with J gene TRBJ1-2, with 8 bases aligning to TRBD1. This CDR3 spans 19 amino acids. Germline CDR1 MNHEY, CDR2 SVGEGT. V shed 2 bases, J shed 5 bases, and the junction held 19 bases outside the gene matches.

This clone was seen repeatedly, ten times or more. The chain has TRBV6-4 and TRBJ2-1; 10 bases align to TRBD2. Germline CDR1 MRHNA, CDR2 SNTAGT. Unmatched junction bases numbered 7, after V lost 4 bases and J lost 7 bases. The CDR3 contains 15 residues. In nucleotides, the CDR3 is TGTGCCAGCAGTGCCCTAGCGGGAGCTGAGAATGAGCAGTTCTTC. Translation: CASSALAGAENEQFF.

The gene calls are TRBV4-2 and TRBJ2-7; D is unresolved. Germline lookup yields CDR1 LGHNA and CDR2 YNFKEQ. V was trimmed by 4 bases and J by 3 bases, leaving 13 bases between them. The CDR3 covers 14 residues. The CDR3 is CASSPTGSLYEQYF. CDR3 bases: TGTGCCAGCAGCCCGACCGGTAGCCTCTACGAGCAGTACTTC.

This chain joins TRBV21-1 and TRBJ2-1; the table names TRBD2, a call not compared with the DNA. TRBV21-1 has pseudogene status. The CDR3 covers 14 residues. The CDR3 sequence: CATGLSGRAHEQFF. CDR3 bases: TGTGCCACAGGACTTAGCGGGAGGGCCCATGAGCAGTTCTTC.

The chain couples TRBV4-3 to TRBJ2-1; a possible D gene is TRBD2 (5 bases). V lost 0 bases and J lost 10, with 25 bases in between. Germline-derived CDR1 and CDR2 are LGHNA and YSLEER. The CDR3 covers 18 residues. In nucleotides, the CDR3 is TGCGCCAGCAGCCAAGATCAGTTCACTAGAGGAATCCGTGGGGAGCAGTTCTTC. It translates to CASSQDQFTRGIRGEQFF.

This clone has only one observation. The rearrangement uses TRBV6-5 and TRBJ2-1; TRBD1 matches 7 bases. Germline CDR1 is MNHEY and CDR2 is SVGAGI. The junction had 12 bases not matched to a gene; V was cut back by 6 bases and J by 7 bases. This CDR3 comprises 15 residues. For the CDR3, the DNA is TGTGCCAGCAGATCATCCGAGACAGGGAGTAATGAGCAGTTCTTC. Translation: CASRSSETGSNEQFF.

The V gene is TRBV4-3, the J gene TRBJ2-3; 8 positions agree with TRBD2. Germline CDR1 LGHNA, CDR2 YSLEER. CDR3 length equals 15 residues. Germline trimming cut 1 base from V and 5 bases from J; bases unmatched to any gene: 5. The CDR3 DNA sequence: TGCGCCAGCAGCCAAGGGGCGGGAGGCAAAGATACGCAGTATTTT. Its translation is CASSQGAGGKDTQYF.

The chain couples TRBV5-6 to TRBJ1-1; a weak D match, TRBD1 (5 bases). CDR1 is SGHDT and CDR2 is YYEEEE in the germline V gene. V was pared by 3 bases and J by 5 bases, with 11 bases between. The CDR3 extends over 13 amino acids. CDR3 protein: CASSWGETTEAFF. DNA for the CDR3: TGTGCCAGCAGCTGGGGGGAGACGACTGAAGCTTTCTTT.

The rearrangement links TRBV29-1 to TRBJ1-1; tentative D call: TRBD1 (6 bases). This CDR3 region has 11 residues. The ends were cut back, 2 bases at V and 6 bases at J, with 7 bases in the middle. Germline values: CDR1 SQVTM, CDR2 ANQGSEA. CDR3 sequence: CSVERTAEAFF. DNA of the CDR3: TGCAGCGTTGAACGGACAGCTGAAGCTTTCTTT.

The chain employs TRBV2 and TRBJ2-5; 12 positions match TRBD2. Germline values: CDR1 SNHLY, CDR2 FYNNEI. CDR3 length: 18 residues. V gave up 2 bases and J gave up 7 bases; unmatched junction bases: 14. CDR3 sequence: CASSEFVLAGGPYGTQYF. CDR3 in DNA: TGTGCCAGCAGTGAATTCGTTCTAGCGGGAGGGCCTTATGGGACCCAGTACTTC.